This T cell receptor beta chain originates from a study of PD-1 blockade in classical Hodgkin lymphoma. Study-level results: There remain no defined causes for the repertoire differences, which possibly reflect disease activity or prior therapy.

The CDR3 is 15 residues long. Trimming pared 4 bases from V and 0 bases from J, leaving 9 bases between. Germline V gives CDR1 MNHEY, CDR2 SMNVEV (reference sequence). Following autologous stem cell transplantation, relapse occurred in every patient, and exposure to brentuximab vedotin varied. About this clone itself: The antigen is undetermined.

Sequencing was performed with immunoSEQ multiplex PCR; in TCRdb, only in-frame clones are kept and a portion is missing. The data contain roughly 140,000 clones, around 84% of them seen just once; the ten biggest clones take up 7.5% to 9.5%. V gene TRBV27 combines with J gene TRBJ1-4, with D possibly matching TRBD1 (5 bases). The receptor was derived from a human donor with classical Hodgkin lymphoma. The sample here was peripheral blood mononuclear cells (PBMCs), taken before the second cycle of nivolumab. The DNA of the CDR3 is TGTGCCAGCAGTTCGGGACTGTCAACTAATGAAAAACTGTTTTTT. Amino acid sequence: CASSSGLSTNEKLFF.